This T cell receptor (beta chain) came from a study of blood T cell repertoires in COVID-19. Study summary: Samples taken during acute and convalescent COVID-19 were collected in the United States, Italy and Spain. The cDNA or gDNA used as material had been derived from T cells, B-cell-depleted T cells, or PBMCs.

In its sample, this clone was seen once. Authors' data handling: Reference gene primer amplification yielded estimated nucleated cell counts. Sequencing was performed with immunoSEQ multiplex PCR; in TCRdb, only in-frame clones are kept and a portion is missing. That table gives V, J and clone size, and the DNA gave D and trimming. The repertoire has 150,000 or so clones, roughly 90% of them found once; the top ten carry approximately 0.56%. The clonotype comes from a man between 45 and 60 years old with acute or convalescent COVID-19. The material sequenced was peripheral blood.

CDR3 protein: CASSPGTGLWNSPLHF. CDR3 nucleotides: TGTGCCAGCAGTCCCGGGACAGGGCTGTGGAATTCACCCCTCCACTTT. The V call is TRBV6-2 or TRBV6-3, the J call TRBJ1-6; 9 bases are shared with TRBD1. V trimming: 5 bases; J trimming: 7 bases; junction bases outside the gene matches: 9. CDR3 size: 16 residues. Germline loops: CDR1 MNHEY, CDR2 SVGEGT.